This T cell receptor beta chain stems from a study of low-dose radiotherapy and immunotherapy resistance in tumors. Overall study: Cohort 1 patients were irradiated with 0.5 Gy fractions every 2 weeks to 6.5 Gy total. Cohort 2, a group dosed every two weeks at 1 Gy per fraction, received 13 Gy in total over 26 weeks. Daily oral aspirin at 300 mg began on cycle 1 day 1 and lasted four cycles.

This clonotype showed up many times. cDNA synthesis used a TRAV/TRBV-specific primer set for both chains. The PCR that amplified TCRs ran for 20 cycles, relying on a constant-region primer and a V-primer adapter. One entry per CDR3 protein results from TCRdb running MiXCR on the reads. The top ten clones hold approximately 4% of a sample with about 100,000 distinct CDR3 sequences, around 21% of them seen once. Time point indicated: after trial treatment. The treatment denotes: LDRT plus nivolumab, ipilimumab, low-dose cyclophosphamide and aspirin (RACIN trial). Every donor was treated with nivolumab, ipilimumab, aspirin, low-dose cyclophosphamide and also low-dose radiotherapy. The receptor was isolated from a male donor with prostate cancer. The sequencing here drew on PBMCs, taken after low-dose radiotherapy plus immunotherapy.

The CDR3 DNA sequence: TGCAGCGTTGAAAGGGTGAGACAGGGCGTTGCTCGGGATACGCAGTATTTT. Its translation is CSVERVRQGVARDTQYF. V usage is TRBV29-1 and J usage is TRBJ2-3; TRBD1 matches at 7 bases. V shed 2 bases, J shed 6 bases, and the junction held 17 bases outside the gene matches. Per germline, CDR1 SQVTM and CDR2 ANQGSEA. The CDR3 is 17 residues long.